The following is a TCR beta chain sequence with its context. These data originate in a study of T cells in Graves' hyperthyroidism and ophthalmopathy. The germline V gene has CDR1 SGHAT and CDR2 FQNNGV. The CDR3 is 12 amino acids. The trim removed 3 bases at V and 9 bases at J, leaving 3 bases unmatched. Amplified TCR beta CDR3 regions derived from RNA transcripts. Researchers ran a first-round RT-PCR on the TCR CDR3 using the HTBI primer set. TCRdb recomputed calls from the multiplex PCR reads with MiXCR, one row per CDR3 protein. The sample has approximately 510,000 distinct CDR3 sequences, over 45% seen once.

The sequencing sample was made of peripheral blood or thyroid tissue (not recorded which). The TCR comes from an adult woman with Graves' disease, either hyperthyroidism or ophthalmopathy (not recorded which). The chain combines TRBV11-2 with TRBJ1-2, with 8 bases identical to TRBD1. DNA of the CDR3: TGTGCCAGCAGCTTTACAGGGGGAAGCTACACCTTC. Its translation is CASSFTGGSYTF.